These 10 T cell receptor beta chains were sequenced from one sample in a study of T cell repertoires in cytomegalovirus infection. These receptors' antigens are unknown. Via MiXCR, TCRdb re-called the reads, giving one row per CDR3 protein. Among roughly 310,000 distinct CDR3 sequences listed, almost 30% were seen once. This material consisted of cultured PBMCs, taken from culture after CMV antigen stimulation. Every receptor here comes from a human donor in good health (CMV status not recorded). Some clones in this sample may be carry-over from other donors' samples.

The chain carries TRBV10-3 and TRBJ2-1, with TRBD2 as a possible D gene (5 bases). Germline V gene sequence: CDR1 ENHRY, CDR2 SYGVKD. The CDR3 spans 15 residues. V was cut by 2 bases and J by 5 bases, with 13 bases left in between. CDR3 in DNA: TGTGCCATCAGTGAGAAAGGTATTAGCGACAATGAGCAGTTCTTC. Amino acid sequence: CAISEKGISDNEQFF.

The chain uses TRBV6-2 or TRBV6-3 and TRBJ2-2; no clear D. Trimming removed 2 bases from V and 7 bases from J, with 11 bases in between. CDR1 and CDR2 (germline): MNHEY, SVGEGT. This CDR3 is 14 amino acids long. The CDR3 here is CASSYAGRYGELFF. CDR3 in DNA: TGTGCCAGCAGTTACGCAGGAAGGTACGGGGAGCTGTTTTTT.

This chain links TRBV27 with TRBJ1-2; 8 nucleotides align to TRBD1. CDR3 size: 12 residues. In germline, CDR1 is MNHEY, CDR2 SMNVEV (reference sequence). V lost 5 bases to trimming and J lost 5 bases; unmatched junction nucleotides: 1. CDR3 in amino acids: CASSRQGYGYTF. The CDR3 coding sequence is TGTGCCAGCAGTAGACAGGGGTATGGCTACACCTTC.

This clonotype was counted only a few times. This chain connects TRBV5-6 to TRBJ1-6, with D perhaps TRBD1 (6 bases). Germline CDR1 and CDR2: SGHDT and YYEEEE. With 2 bases removed from V and 8 bases from J, the gap between germline ends came to 17 bases. The CDR3 is 16 amino acids. The CDR3 coding sequence is TGTGCCAGCAGCTTAATCAGGGGTTCCCAGGATTCACCCCTCCACTTT. Amino acid sequence: CASSLIRGSQDSPLHF.

This rearrangement joins TRBV6-5 to TRBJ2-7, with D possibly being TRBD1 (6 bases). The CDR3 is 15 amino acids. In germline, CDR1 is MNHEY, CDR2 SVGAGI. V lost 0 bases, J lost 5 bases, and 14 bases lay in between. CDR3 nucleotide sequence: TGTGCCAGCAGTTACTCTCCAGGGGTGCGCGACGAGCAGTACTTC. Its protein product is CASSYSPGVRDEQYF.

This chain uses TRBV18 with TRBJ1-1; 7 bases line up with TRBD1. Unmatched junction bases numbered 4, after V lost 6 bases and J lost 3 bases. CDR1 and CDR2 (germline): KGHSH, LQKENI. The CDR3 extends over 13 amino acids. CDR3: CASSGQVDTEAFF. As DNA, the CDR3 is TGTGCCAGCTCCGGACAGGTGGACACTGAAGCTTTCTTT. Drawing the rest from reference TRBV18 and TRBJ1-1, the complete variable domain is NAGVMQNPRHLVRRRGQEARLRCSPMKGHSHVYWYRQLPEEGLKFMVYLQKENIIDESGMPKERFSAEFPKEGPSILRIQQVVRGDSAAYFCASSGQVDTEAFFGQGTRLTVV.

This clonotype appeared many times. The chain has TRBV11-2 and TRBJ1-1; 9 bases match TRBD1. V lost 5 bases and J lost 0; bases outside the gene matches: 13. CDR1 and CDR2 from the germline V gene are SGHAT and FQNNGV. The CDR3 runs 18 residues. CDR3 amino acids: CASSPWDREFKMNTEAFF. The CDR3 DNA sequence: TGTGCCAGCAGCCCGTGGGACAGGGAATTTAAGATGAACACTGAAGCTTTCTTT. The whole variable domain, remainder taken from reference TRBV11-2 and TRBJ1-1, is EAGVAQSPRYKIIEKRQSVAFWCNPISGHATLYWYQQILGQGPKLLIQFQNNGVVDDSQLPKDRFSAERLKGVDSTLKIQPAKLEDSAVYLCASSPWDREFKMNTEAFFGQGTRLTVV.

In its sample, this clonotype was seen many times. V usage is TRBV7-2 and J usage is TRBJ2-1, with 11 nucleotides matching TRBD2. The CDR3 covers 17 residues. Germline V gene data show CDR1 as SGHTA and CDR2 as FQGNSA. V dropped 0 bases and J dropped 6; count of bases not matched to a gene: 7. The CDR3 protein is CASSLAGSGRAVNEQFF. The CDR3 DNA is TGTGCCAGCAGCTTAGCCGGTAGCGGGAGGGCCGTCAATGAGCAGTTCTTC.

This clonotype was counted between two and nine times. The CDR3: CASSSAGQGNHYEQYF. The DNA of the CDR3 is TGTGCCAGCAGTTCCGCGGGACAGGGAAATCATTACGAGCAGTACTTC. The rearrangement joins TRBV28 to TRBJ2-7; 9 positions match TRBD1. Germline V CDR1 and CDR2: MDHEN, SYDVKM. The CDR3 has 16 residues. V was pared by 4 bases and J by 4 bases, with 11 bases of the junction left unmatched.

With respect to this clonotype: Relative to the germline gene, one junction end is altered; a read error may explain this. The chain has TRBV7-2 and TRBJ1-6, with D perhaps TRBD1 (6 bases). The CDR3 has 17 amino acids. Germline V gene data show CDR1 as SGHTA and CDR2 as FQGNSA. CDR3 in DNA: TGTGCCAGCAGCTTTACCCATGGCAGGGGCTATGATTCACCCCTCCACTTT. Its protein product is CASSFTHGRGYDSPLHF.